This T cell receptor beta chain was sequenced in a study of T-cell reconstitution after alpha-beta-depleted transplantation in children. Unique molecular identifiers were used in preparing the TCRbeta library. TCRdb ran MiXCR on the PCR reads and lists one entry per CDR3 protein. The data contain about 200,000 distinct CDR3 sequences, around 7% of them seen just once; the ten biggest clones take up 5.5%. In regard to this clonotype: What it binds is unknown.

Looked up from germline, CDR1 is MNHEY and CDR2 is SVGEGT. Unmatched junction bases numbered 22, after V lost 3 bases and J lost 7 bases. This CDR3 comprises 20 residues. Study-level findings and limits: T-cell numbers and diversity one year post-transplant derived largely from freshly generated T cells. The study traced high day-60 TCRbeta diversity in some patients to surviving recipient T cells and thymic progenitors. It was reported that alpha-beta T cells came from several hundred expanded graft clones (about two months after transplant).

The sequenced sample was PBMCs, obtained before TCRalphabeta/CD19-depleted stem cell transplant. The clonotype was recovered from a boy between 2 and 10 years old with acute lymphoblastic leukemia, due to receive a stem cell transplant. The rearrangement uses TRBV6-2 or TRBV6-3 and TRBJ2-5, with 11 bases that match TRBD2. CDR3 region: CASSYPQDVSSGGNGVTQYF. The CDR3 nucleotides are TGTGCCAGCAGTTATCCCCAGGACGTGTCTAGCGGGGGGAATGGCGTGACCCAGTACTTC.